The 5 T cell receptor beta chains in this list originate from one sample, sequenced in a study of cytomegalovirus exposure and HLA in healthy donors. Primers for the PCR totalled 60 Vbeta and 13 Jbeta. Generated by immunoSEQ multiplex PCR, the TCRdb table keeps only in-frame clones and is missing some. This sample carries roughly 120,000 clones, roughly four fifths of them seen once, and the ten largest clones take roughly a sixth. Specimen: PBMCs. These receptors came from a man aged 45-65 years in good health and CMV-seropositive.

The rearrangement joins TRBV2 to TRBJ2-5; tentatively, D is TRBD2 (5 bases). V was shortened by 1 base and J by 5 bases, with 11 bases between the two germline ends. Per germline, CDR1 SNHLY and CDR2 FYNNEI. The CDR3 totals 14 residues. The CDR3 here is CASSEVAGGETQYF. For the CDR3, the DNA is TGTGCCAGCAGTGAAGTTGCAGGCGGGGAGACCCAGTACTTC. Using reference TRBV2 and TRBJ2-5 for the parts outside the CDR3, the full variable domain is EPEVTQTPSHQVTQMGQEVILRCVPISNHLYFYWYRQILGQKVEFLVSFYNNEISEKSEIFDDQFSVERPDGSNFTLKIRSTKLEDSAMYFCASSEVAGGETQYFGPGTRLLVL.

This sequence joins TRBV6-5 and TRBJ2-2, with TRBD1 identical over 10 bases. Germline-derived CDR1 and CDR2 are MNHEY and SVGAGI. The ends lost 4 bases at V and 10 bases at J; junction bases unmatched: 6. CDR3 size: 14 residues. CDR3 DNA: TGTGCCAGCAGTTCAGACAGGGGGCAGCAGGAGCTGTTTTTT. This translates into CASSSDRGQQELFF.

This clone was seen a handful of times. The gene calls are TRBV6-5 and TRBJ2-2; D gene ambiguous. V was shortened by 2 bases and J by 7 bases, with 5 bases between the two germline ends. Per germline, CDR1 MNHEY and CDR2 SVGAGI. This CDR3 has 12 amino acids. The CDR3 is CASSYPVGELFF. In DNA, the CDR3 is TGTGCCAGCAGTTACCCCGTCGGGGAGCTGTTTTTT.

The CDR3 DNA reads TGTGCCAGCAGTTCCCCGGACAGGAGTCTCTATGGCTACACCTTC. This gives the protein CASSSPDRSLYGYTF. The genes are TRBV28 and TRBJ1-2; the match to TRBD1 covers 7 bases. Looked up from germline, CDR1 is MDHEN and CDR2 is SYDVKM. This CDR3 comprises 15 residues. V lost 4 bases to trimming and J lost 4 bases; unmatched junction nucleotides: 9.

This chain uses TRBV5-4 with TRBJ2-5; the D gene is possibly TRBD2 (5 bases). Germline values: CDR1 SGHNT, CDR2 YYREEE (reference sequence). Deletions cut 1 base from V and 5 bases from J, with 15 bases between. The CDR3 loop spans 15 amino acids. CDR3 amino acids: CASSLYPDTGETQYF. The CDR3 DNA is TGTGCCAGCAGCTTGTATCCGGATACGGGGGAGACCCAGTACTTC.